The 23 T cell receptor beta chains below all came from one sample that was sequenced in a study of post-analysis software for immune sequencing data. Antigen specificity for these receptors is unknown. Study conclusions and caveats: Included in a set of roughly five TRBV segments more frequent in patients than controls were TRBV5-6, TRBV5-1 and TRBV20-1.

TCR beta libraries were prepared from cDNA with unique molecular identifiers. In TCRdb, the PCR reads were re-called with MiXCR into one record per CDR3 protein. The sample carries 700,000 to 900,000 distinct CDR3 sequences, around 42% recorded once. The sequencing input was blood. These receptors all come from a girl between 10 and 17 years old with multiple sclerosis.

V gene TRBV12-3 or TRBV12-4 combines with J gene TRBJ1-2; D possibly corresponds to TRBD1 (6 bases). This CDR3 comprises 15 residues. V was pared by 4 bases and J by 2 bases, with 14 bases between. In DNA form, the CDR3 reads TGTGCCAGCAGTTACGGAAACAGGGAGAACTATGGCTACACCTTC. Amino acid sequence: CASSYGNRENYGYTF.

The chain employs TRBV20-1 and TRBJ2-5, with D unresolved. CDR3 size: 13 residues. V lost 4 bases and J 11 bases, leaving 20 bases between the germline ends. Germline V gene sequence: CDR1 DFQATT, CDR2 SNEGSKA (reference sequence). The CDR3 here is CSANIWNGDEQYF. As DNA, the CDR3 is TGCAGTGCTAATATTTGGAATGGAGATGAGCAGTACTTC.

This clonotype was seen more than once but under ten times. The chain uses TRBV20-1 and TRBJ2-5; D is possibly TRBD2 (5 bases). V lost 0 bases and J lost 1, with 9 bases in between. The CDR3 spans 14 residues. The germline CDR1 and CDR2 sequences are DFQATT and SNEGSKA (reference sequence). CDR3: CSARDASSQETQYF. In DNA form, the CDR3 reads TGCAGTGCTAGAGATGCTAGCAGCCAAGAGACCCAGTACTTC.

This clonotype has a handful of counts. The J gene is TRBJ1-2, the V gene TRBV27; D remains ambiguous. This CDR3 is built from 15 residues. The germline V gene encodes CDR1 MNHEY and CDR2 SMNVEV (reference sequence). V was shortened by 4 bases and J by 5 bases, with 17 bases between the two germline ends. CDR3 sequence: CASSSRASYQYGYTF. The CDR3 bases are TGTGCCAGCAGTTCCCGGGCCTCTTACCAATATGGCTACACCTTC.

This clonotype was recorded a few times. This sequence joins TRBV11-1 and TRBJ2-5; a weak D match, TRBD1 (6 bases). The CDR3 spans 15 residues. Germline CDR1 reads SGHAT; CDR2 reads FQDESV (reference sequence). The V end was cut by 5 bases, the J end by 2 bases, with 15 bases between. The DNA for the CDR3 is TGTGCCAGCAGCACCGCAGGGGCCCAGCAAGAGACCCAGTACTTC. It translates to CASSTAGAQQETQYF.

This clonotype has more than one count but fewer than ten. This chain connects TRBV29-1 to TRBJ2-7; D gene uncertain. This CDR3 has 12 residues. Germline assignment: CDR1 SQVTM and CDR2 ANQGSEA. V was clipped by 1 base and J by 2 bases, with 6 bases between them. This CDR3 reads CSVEGPAYEQYF. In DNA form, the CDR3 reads TGCAGCGTTGAAGGGCCCGCCTACGAGCAGTACTTC.

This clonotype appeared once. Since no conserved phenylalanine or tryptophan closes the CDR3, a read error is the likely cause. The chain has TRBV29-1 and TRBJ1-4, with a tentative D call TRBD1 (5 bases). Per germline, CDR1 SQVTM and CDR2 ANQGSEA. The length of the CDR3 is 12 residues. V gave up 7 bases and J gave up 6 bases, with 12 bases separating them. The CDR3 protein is CSGQMGDEKLFI. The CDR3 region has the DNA TGCAGCGGCCAAATGGGGGATGAAAAACTGTTTATT.

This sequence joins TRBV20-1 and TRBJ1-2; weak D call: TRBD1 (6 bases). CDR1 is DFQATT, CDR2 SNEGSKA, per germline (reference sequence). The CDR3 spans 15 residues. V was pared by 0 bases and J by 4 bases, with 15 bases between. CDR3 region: CSARDWTDKSYGYTF. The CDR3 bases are TGCAGTGCTAGAGATTGGACAGACAAAAGCTATGGCTACACCTTC.

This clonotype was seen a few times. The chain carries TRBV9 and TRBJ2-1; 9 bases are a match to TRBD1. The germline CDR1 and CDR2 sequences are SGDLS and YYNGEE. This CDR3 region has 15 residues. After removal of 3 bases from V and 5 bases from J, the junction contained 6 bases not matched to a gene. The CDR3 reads CASSAAGTGNNEQFF. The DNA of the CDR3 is TGTGCCAGCAGCGCAGCCGGGACAGGGAACAATGAGCAGTTCTTC. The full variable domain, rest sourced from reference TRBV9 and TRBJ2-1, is DSGVTQTPKHLITATGQRVTLRCSPRSGDLSVYWYQQSLDQGLQFLIQYYNGEERAKGNILERFSAQQFPDLHSELNLSSLELGDSALYFCASSAAGTGNNEQFFGPGTRLTVL.

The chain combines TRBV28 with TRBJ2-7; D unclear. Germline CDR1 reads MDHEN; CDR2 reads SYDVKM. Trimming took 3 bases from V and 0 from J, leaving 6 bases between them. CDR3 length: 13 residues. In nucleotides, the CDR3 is TGTGCCAGCAGTTTCACTTTCTCCTACGAGCAGTACTTC. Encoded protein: CASSFTFSYEQYF. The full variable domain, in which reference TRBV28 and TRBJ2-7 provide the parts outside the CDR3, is DVKVTQSSRYLVKRTGEKVFLECVQDMDHENMFWYRQDPGLGLRLIYFSYDVKMKEKGDIPEGYSVSREKKERFSLILESASTNQTSMYLCASSFTFSYEQYFGPGTRLTVT.

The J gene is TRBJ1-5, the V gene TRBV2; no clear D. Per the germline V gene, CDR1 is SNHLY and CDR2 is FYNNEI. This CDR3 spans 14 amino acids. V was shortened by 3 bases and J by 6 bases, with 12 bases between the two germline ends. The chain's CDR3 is CASSESLPTQPQHF. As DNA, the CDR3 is TGTGCCAGCAGTGAGAGTTTACCTACTCAGCCCCAGCATTTT.

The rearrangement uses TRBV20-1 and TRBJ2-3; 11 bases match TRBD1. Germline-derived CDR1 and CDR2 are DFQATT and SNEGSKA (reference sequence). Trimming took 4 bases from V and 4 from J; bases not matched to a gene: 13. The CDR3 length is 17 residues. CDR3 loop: CSANVFGTGGFADTQYF. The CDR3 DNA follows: TGCAGTGCTAATGTTTTCGGGACAGGGGGTTTCGCAGATACGCAGTATTTT.

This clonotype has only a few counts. The CDR3: CAIRPGEDYGYTF. The DNA for the CDR3 is TGTGCCATCAGACCGGGAGAGGACTATGGCTACACCTTC. V is TRBV10-3 and J is TRBJ1-2; D remains ambiguous. This CDR3 region has 13 residues. The germline CDR1 and CDR2 sequences are ENHRY and SYGVKD. Trimming cost V 6 bases and J 3 bases, with 11 bases left between them.

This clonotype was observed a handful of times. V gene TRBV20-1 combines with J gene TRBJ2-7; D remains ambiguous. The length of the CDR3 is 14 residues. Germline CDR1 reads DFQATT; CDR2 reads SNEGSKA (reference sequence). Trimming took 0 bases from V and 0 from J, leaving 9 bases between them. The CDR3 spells CSARDLILSYEQYF. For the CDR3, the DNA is TGCAGTGCTAGAGACCTTATCCTCTCCTACGAGCAGTACTTC.

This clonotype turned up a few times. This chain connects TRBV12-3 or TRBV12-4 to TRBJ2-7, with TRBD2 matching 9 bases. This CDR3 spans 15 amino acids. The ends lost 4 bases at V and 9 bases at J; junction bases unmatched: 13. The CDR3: CASSYQTSGLRGQYF. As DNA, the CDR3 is TGTGCCAGCAGTTATCAGACTAGCGGATTAAGAGGGCAGTACTTC.

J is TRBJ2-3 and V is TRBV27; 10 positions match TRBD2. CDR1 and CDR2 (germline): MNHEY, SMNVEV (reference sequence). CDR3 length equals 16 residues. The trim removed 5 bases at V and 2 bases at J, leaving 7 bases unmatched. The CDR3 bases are TGTGCCAGCAGTCCAGCGGGAGGGGGACCCACAGATACGCAGTATTTT. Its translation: CASSPAGGGPTDTQYF.

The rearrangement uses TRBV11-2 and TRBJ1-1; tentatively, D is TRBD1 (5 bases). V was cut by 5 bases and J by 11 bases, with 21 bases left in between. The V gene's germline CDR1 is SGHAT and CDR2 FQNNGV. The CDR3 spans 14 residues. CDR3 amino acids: CASSHLRGAEAAFF. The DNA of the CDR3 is TGTGCCAGCAGCCATTTGAGAGGGGCTGAAGCGGCTTTCTTT.

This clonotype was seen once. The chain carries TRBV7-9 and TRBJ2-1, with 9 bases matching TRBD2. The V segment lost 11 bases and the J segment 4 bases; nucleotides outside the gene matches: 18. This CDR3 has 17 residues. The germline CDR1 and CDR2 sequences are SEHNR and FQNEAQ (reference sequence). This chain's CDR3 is CALGRPASGIGYNEQFF. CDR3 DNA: TGTGCCCTCGGCAGGCCGGCTAGCGGGATAGGATACAATGAGCAGTTCTTC.

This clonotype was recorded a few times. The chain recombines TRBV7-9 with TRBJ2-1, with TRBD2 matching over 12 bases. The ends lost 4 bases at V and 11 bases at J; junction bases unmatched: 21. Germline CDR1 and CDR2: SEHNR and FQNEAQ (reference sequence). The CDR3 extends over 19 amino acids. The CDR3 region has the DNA TGTGCCAGCAGCTCCCCACAGCAAGGGGGGGGACTAGCGGGCCTTAAGCAGTTCTTC. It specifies CASSSPQQGGGLAGLKQFF.

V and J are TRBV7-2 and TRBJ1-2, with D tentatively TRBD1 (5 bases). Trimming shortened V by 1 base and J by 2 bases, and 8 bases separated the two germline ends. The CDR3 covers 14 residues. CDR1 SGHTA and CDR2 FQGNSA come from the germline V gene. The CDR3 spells CASSLVPGNYGYTF. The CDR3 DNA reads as TGTGCCAGCAGCTTAGTGCCAGGGAACTATGGCTACACCTTC.

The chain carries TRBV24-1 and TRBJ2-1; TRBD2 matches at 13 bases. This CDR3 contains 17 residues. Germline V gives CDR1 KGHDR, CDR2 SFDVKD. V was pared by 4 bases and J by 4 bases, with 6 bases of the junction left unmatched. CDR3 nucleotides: TGTGCCACCAGTGAGCCGGGACTAGCGGGACCGTACAATGAGCAGTTCTTC. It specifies CATSEPGLAGPYNEQFF.

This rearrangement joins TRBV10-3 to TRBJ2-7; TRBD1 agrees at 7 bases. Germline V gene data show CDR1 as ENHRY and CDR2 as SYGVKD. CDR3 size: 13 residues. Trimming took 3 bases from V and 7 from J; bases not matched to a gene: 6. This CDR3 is CAISEPGGNEQYF. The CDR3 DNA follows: TGTGCCATCAGTGAACCAGGGGGTAATGAGCAGTACTTC.

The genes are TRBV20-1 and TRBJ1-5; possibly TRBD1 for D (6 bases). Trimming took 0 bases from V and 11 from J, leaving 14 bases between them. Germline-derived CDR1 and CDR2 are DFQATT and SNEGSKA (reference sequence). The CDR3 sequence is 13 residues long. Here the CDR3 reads CSARDSRGGTQHF. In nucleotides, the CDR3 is TGCAGTGCTAGAGATTCCAGGGGCGGAACCCAGCATTTT.